The 16 T cell receptor beta chains below were found in one sample sequenced in a study of cytomegalovirus exposure and HLA in healthy donors listed by TCRdb under 2017. Receptor amplification or capture employed the immunoSEQ multiplex PCR assay. For the multiplex PCR, a mixture combining 60 forward primers for TCR Vbeta segments and 13 reverse primers for TCR Jbeta segments was used. As stored in TCRdb, this immuneACCESS dataset retains in-frame rearrangements with V and J assigned. A fraction of the clones does not appear; measured against another copy, unresolved V genes explain less than half of the discrepancy, and the remainder lacks a known reason. Counted in this sample were more than 150,000 clones; about 86% of them appeared once. The ten largest clones take up around 2.2% of the sample. Material: PBMCs. The receptor set was obtained from a woman aged 25 to 45 in good health and CMV-seronegative.

V is TRBV28 and J is TRBJ1-4; a weak D match, TRBD1 (5 bases). From germline, CDR1 is MDHEN and CDR2 SYDVKM. This CDR3 has 13 residues. V lost 2 bases to trimming and J lost 13 bases, with 14 bases between them. CDR3 residues: CASSLGGRGRLFF. In DNA form, the CDR3 reads TGTGCCAGCAGTTTAGGGGGACGGGGGAGACTGTTTTTT. The full variable domain, in which reference TRBV28 and TRBJ1-4 provide the parts outside the CDR3, is DVKVTQSSRYLVKRTGEKVFLECVQDMDHENMFWYRQDPGLGLRLIYFSYDVKMKEKGDIPEGYSVSREKKERFSLILESASTNQTSMYLCASSLGGRGRLFFGSGTQLSVL.

V and J are TRBV19 and TRBJ1-4; D perhaps matches TRBD1 (6 bases). The germline V gene has CDR1 LNHDA and CDR2 SQIVND (reference sequence). The V and J ends lost 2 bases and 2 bases respectively, with 6 bases between them. The CDR3 runs to 14 residues. The CDR3 DNA follows: TGTGCCAGTAGTATACAGGGGACTAATGAAAAACTGTTTTTT. Its protein product is CASSIQGTNEKLFF.

The chain links TRBV5-8 to TRBJ2-1; TRBD1 matches 7 bases. Germline V gene sequence: CDR1 SGHTS, CDR2 YDEGEE. The CDR3 runs 16 residues. V lost 7 bases and J lost 2; bases outside the gene matches: 12. The DNA of the CDR3 is TGTGCCAGCGGACCGCTAAGGACAGGCGCCTACAATGAGCAGTTCTTC. It encodes CASGPLRTGAYNEQFF.

The rearrangement uses TRBV11-2 and TRBJ2-6; tentatively, D is TRBD2 (6 bases). Germline assignment: CDR1 SGHAT and CDR2 FQNNGV. Trimming removed 1 base at V and 0 bases at J, with 13 bases between. The CDR3 is made up of 18 amino acids. The CDR3: CASSLAWGVDSGANVLTF. The CDR3 nucleotides read TGTGCCAGCAGCTTAGCTTGGGGGGTCGACTCTGGGGCCAACGTCCTGACTTTC.

The CDR3 region is CASSKDRSYGYTF. CDR3 coding DNA: TGTGCCAGCAGTAAGGACAGGAGCTATGGCTACACCTTC. This chain uses TRBV6-1 with TRBJ1-2; TRBD1 aligns across 7 bases. Germline CDR1 MNHNS, CDR2 SASEGT. The junction had 4 bases not matched to a gene; V was cut back by 5 bases and J by 4 bases. The CDR3 length is 13 residues.

On this clone itself: This specimen includes other DNA sequences encoding the same CDR3. The chain links TRBV7-2 to TRBJ2-7; D not certain. The CDR3 contains 11 residues. Germline V CDR1 and CDR2: SGHTA, FQGNSA. V lost 5 bases and J lost 4, with 6 bases in between. The CDR3 bases are TGTGCCAGCAGCCCACAATACGAGCAGTACTTC. It codes for CASSPQYEQYF.

The rearrangement joins TRBV7-2 to TRBJ2-4, with D possibly being TRBD1 (5 bases). CDR1 SGHTA and CDR2 FQGNSA come from the germline V gene. The CDR3 is 13 residues long. V gave up 11 bases and J gave up 11 bases, with 22 bases separating them. The CDR3 here is CAYIGPGKGFQYF. For the CDR3, the DNA is TGTGCCTATATCGGGCCAGGGAAAGGATTTCAGTACTTC.

This clone occurred a few times. The rearrangement links TRBV28 to TRBJ2-7, with TRBD2 matching 11 bases. Germline assignment: CDR1 MDHEN and CDR2 SYDVKM. The CDR3 contains 17 residues. V trimming: 3 bases; J trimming: 6 bases; junction bases outside the gene matches: 13. CDR3 nucleotide sequence: TGTGCCAGCAGTTTTATCCTAGCGGGAGGCCAAATCGCCGAGCAGTACTTC. Protein sequence: CASSFILAGGQIAEQYF.

The chain employs TRBV27 and TRBJ2-1; 11 bases align to TRBD2. The germline V gene encodes CDR1 MNHEY and CDR2 SMNVEV (reference sequence). V gave up 3 bases and J gave up 5 bases; unmatched junction bases: 6. The CDR3 is made up of 16 amino acids. This chain's CDR3 is CASSFGTSGINNEQFF. The CDR3 DNA follows: TGTGCCAGCAGTTTCGGGACTAGCGGAATCAACAATGAGCAGTTCTTC.

The chain links TRBV2 to TRBJ2-1; 13 bases fit TRBD2. V dropped 7 bases and J dropped 1; count of bases not matched to a gene: 10. The CDR3 extends over 18 amino acids. CDR1 and CDR2 from the germline V gene are SNHLY and FYNNEI. Here the CDR3 reads CASTPGLAGRRSYNEQFF. The CDR3 bases are TGTGCCAGCACCCCGGGACTAGCGGGAAGGAGGTCCTACAATGAGCAGTTCTTC.

The CDR3 coding sequence is TGCGCCAGCAGCTTGGCAACCGGTGAGCAGTTCTTC. Its protein product is CASSLATGEQFF. The chain carries TRBV5-1 and TRBJ2-1; D gene ambiguous. The CDR3 has 12 residues. Trimming stripped 0 bases from V and 9 bases from J, with 7 bases between. CDR1 and CDR2 (germline): SGHRS, YFSETQ. Looking up the rest from reference TRBV5-1 and TRBJ2-1 gives the full variable domain: KAGVTQTPRYLIKTRGQQVTLSCSPISGHRSVSWYQQTPGQGLQFLFEYFSETQRNKGNFPGRFSGRQFSNSRSEMNVSTLELGDSALYLCASSLATGEQFFGPGTRLTVL.

The chain employs TRBV25-1 and TRBJ2-2; 9 bases agree with TRBD1. Germline CDR1 and CDR2: MGHDK and SYGVNS. The CDR3 spans 17 residues. V gave up 8 bases and J gave up 4 bases; unmatched junction bases: 14. CDR3 sequence: CASSLRPGTGTTGELFF. DNA for the CDR3: TGTGCCAGCTCCCTCAGGCCCGGGACAGGGACCACCGGGGAGCTGTTTTTT.

This rearrangement joins TRBV28 to TRBJ2-7, with TRBD2 matching 9 bases. Germline values: CDR1 MDHEN, CDR2 SYDVKM. The CDR3 totals 16 residues. V shed 3 bases, J shed 0 bases, and the junction held 6 bases outside the gene matches. This chain's CDR3 is CASSFLLAGDSYEQYF. The CDR3 DNA reads as TGTGCCAGCAGTTTCCTACTAGCGGGCGACTCCTACGAGCAGTACTTC.

The chain employs TRBV29-1 and TRBJ1-2; 10 nucleotides align to TRBD1. The V gene's germline CDR1 is SQVTM and CDR2 ANQGSEA. Losses at the gene ends were 6 bases for V and 3 bases for J; bases not matched to a gene: 7. The length of the CDR3 is 14 residues. CDR3 sequence (DNA): TGCAGCGTCTTTGATGGACAGGGGGACTATGGCTACACCTTC. This codes for CSVFDGQGDYGYTF.

J is TRBJ2-7 and V is TRBV4-1; possible D gene TRBD1, 6 bases. The CDR3 covers 19 residues. V lost 2 bases and J 3 bases, leaving 26 bases between the germline ends. Per the germline V gene, CDR1 is MGHRA and CDR2 is YSYEKL. The CDR3 DNA reads TGCGCCAGCAGCCAATATCCCTTACCCAACACAGGGTCGGACTACGAGCAGTACTTC. This sequence encodes CASSQYPLPNTGSDYEQYF.

This chain links TRBV7-9 with TRBJ2-1, with TRBD2 matching 13 bases. Germline lookup yields CDR1 SEHNR and CDR2 FQNEAQ (reference sequence). This CDR3 is 16 amino acids long. J was trimmed by 6 bases and V by 5 bases; bases with no gene match: 7. CDR3 nucleotides: TGTGCCAGCAGCGCCCCCACTAGCGGGAGGGCCAATGAGCAGTTCTTC. The encoded protein is CASSAPTSGRANEQFF.